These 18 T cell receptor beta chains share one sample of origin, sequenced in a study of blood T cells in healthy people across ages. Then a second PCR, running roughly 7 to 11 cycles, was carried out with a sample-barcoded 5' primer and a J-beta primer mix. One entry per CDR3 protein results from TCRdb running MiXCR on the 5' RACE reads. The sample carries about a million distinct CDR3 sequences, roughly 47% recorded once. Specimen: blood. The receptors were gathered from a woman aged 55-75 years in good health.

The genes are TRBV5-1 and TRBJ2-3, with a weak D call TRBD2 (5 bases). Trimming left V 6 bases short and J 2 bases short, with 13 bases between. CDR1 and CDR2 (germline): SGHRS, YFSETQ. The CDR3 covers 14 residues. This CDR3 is CASKTTSPTDTQYF. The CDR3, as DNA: TGCGCCAGCAAGACTACCTCCCCCACAGATACGCAGTATTTT.

The CDR3 nucleotides read TGTGCCAGCTCACCCGGGACAGGACGGGTGGCGAGCGAGCAGTACTTC. Protein product: CASSPGTGRVASEQYF. J is TRBJ2-7 and V is TRBV18, with TRBD1 identical over 8 bases. The ends lost 3 bases at V and 6 bases at J; junction bases unmatched: 13. The CDR3 spans 16 residues. Germline V gene sequence: CDR1 KGHSH, CDR2 LQKENI.

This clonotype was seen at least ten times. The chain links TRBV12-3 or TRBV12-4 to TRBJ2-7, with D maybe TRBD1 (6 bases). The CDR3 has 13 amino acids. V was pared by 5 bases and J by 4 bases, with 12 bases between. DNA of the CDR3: TGTGCCAGCAGTCTCAGGGACAAGTACGAGCAGTACTTC. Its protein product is CASSLRDKYEQYF.

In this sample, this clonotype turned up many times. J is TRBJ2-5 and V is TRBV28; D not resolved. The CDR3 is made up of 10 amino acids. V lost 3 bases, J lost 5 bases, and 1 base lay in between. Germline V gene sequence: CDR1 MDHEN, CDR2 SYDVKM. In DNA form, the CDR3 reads TGTGCCAGCAGTTTTGAGACCCAGTACTTC. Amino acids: CASSFETQYF.

The CDR3 bases are TGTGCCAGCTCACCACCTGGACTAGCGGGAGTGGATGAGCAGTACTTC. Translation: CASSPPGLAGVDEQYF. The chain carries TRBV18 and TRBJ2-7; 13 bases fit TRBD2. CDR1 is KGHSH, CDR2 LQKENI, per germline. This CDR3 is 16 amino acids long. V dropped 0 bases and J dropped 7; count of bases not matched to a gene: 6.

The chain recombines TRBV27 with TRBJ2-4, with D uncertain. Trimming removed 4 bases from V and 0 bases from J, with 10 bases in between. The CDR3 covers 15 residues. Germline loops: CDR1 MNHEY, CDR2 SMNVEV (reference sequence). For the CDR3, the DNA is TGTGCCAGCAGTTCGGCCGCACTAGCCAAAAACATTCAGTACTTC. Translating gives CASSSAALAKNIQYF.

CDR3 protein: CASSSRGLALHEQYF. CDR3 nucleotides: TGTGCCAGCAGCTCCCGGGGGCTAGCGTTACATGAGCAGTACTTC. The V gene is TRBV2, the J gene TRBJ2-5; D possibly uses TRBD1 or TRBD2 (6 bases each). This CDR3 is built from 15 residues. Germline V CDR1 and CDR2: SNHLY, FYNNEI. With 6 bases removed from V and 11 bases from J, the gap between germline ends came to 25 bases.

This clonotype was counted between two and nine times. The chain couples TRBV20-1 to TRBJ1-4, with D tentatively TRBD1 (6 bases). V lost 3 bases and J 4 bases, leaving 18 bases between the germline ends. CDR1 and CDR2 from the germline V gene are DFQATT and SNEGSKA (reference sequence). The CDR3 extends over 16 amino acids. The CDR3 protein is CSARRLAGVGNEKLFF. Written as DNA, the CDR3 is TGCAGTGCTAGGAGGCTTGCAGGGGTTGGTAATGAAAAACTGTTTTTT.

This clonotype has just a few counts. The CDR3 coding sequence is TGTGCCAGCAGCCAAGATTACAGGATCTATGGCTACACCTTC. Translating gives CASSQDYRIYGYTF. The chain couples TRBV4-2 to TRBJ1-2; a possible D gene is TRBD1 (5 bases). There are 14 residues in the CDR3. The germline V gene encodes CDR1 LGHNA and CDR2 YNFKEQ. The germline V and J ends were trimmed by 0 bases and 4 bases, with 9 bases remaining between them.

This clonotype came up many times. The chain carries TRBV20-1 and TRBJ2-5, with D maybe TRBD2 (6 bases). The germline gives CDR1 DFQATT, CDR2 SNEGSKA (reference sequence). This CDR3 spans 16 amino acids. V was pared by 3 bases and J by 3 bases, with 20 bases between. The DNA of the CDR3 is TGCAGTGCTAGTTCCCGATGGGGGACTGGAGAAGAGACCCAGTACTTC. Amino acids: CSASSRWGTGEETQYF.

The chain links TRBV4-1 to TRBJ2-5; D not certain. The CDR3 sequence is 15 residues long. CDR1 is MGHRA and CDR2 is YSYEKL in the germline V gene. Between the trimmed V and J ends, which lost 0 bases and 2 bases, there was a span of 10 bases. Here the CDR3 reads CASSQDLAQQETQYF. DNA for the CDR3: TGCGCCAGCAGCCAAGATCTTGCGCAGCAAGAGACCCAGTACTTC.

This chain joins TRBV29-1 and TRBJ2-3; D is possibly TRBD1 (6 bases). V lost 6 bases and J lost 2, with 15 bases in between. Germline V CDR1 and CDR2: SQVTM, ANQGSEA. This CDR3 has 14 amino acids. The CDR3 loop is CSVRRDTNTDTQYF. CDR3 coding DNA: TGCAGCGTCCGCCGGGACACCAACACAGATACGCAGTATTTT.

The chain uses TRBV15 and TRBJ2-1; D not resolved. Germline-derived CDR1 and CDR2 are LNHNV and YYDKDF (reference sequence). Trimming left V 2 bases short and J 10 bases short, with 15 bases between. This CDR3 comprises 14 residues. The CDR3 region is CATSRIGQAREQFF. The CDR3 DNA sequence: TGTGCCACCAGCAGAATTGGCCAAGCACGAGAGCAGTTCTTC.

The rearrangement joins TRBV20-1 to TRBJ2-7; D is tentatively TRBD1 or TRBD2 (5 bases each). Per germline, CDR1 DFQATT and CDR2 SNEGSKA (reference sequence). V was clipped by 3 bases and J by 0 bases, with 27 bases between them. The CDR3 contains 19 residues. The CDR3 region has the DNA TGCAGTGCTAGGGACTTCCGGGACCGTACCTCTGATAGCTCCTACGAGCAGTACTTC. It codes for CSARDFRDRTSDSSYEQYF.

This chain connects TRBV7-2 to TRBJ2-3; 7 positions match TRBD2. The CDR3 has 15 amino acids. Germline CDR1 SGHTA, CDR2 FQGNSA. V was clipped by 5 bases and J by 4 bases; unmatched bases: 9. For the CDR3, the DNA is TGTGCCAGCAGCACCACTAGCGCCAAGGCAGATACGCAGTATTTT. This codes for CASSTTSAKADTQYF.

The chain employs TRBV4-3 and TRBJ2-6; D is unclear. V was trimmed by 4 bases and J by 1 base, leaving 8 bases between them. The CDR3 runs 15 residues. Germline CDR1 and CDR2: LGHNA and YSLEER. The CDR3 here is CASSRSRSGANVLTF. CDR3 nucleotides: TGCGCCAGCAGCCGATCTCGGTCTGGGGCCAACGTCCTGACTTTC.

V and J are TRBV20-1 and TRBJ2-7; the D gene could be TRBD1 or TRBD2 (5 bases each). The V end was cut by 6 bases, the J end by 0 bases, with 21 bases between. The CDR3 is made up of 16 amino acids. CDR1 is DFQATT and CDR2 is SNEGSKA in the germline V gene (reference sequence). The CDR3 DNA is TGCAGTGCCCGGGGAAGGACATGGGGGACCTCCTACGAGCAGTACTTC. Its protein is CSARGRTWGTSYEQYF.

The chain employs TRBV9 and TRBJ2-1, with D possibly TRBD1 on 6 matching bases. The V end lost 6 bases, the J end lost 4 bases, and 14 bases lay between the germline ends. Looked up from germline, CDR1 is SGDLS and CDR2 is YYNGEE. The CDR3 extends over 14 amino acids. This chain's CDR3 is CASTGGPTYNEQFF. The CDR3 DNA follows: TGTGCCAGCACTGGGGGCCCAACATACAATGAGCAGTTCTTC.